These 24 T cell receptor beta chains share one sample of origin, sequenced in a study of T cells expressing NK-cell markers. TCRdb reprocessed the 5' RACE reads, keeping one entry per CDR3 protein, no DNA. Its listing shows 400,000 to 450,000 distinct CDR3 sequences. Sequencing input: blood T cells: a sorted CD56 or NKG2C T cell subset, CD4+ or CD8+ T cells, or bulk PBMC T cells (not recorded which). These receptor sequences come from a woman aged 18 to 69 in good health.

The chain links TRBV5-1 to TRBJ2-1; with no DNA, the TCRdb D assignment of TRBD1 cannot be verified. The CDR3 consists of 15 residues. The germline V gene encodes CDR1 SGHRS and CDR2 YFSETQ. This chain's CDR3 is CASSGGRGSYNEQFF.

The chain joins TRBV14 to TRBJ2-1; TCRdb calls TRBD2, which cannot be checked without DNA. The germline V gene encodes CDR1 SGHDN and CDR2 FVKESK. This CDR3 spans 13 amino acids. The CDR3 protein is CASSQDWPSWQFF.

The gene calls are TRBV15 and TRBJ2-1; lacking DNA, the TRBD1 call made by TCRdb goes unchecked. The germline V gene has CDR1 LNHNV and CDR2 YYDKDF (reference sequence). The CDR3 spans 18 residues. This chain's CDR3 is CATSRAWAGTILREGQFF.

The chain uses TRBV7-2 and TRBJ2-3. Germline CDR1 is SGHTA and CDR2 is FQGNSA. The CDR3 length is 16 residues. The CDR3 loop is CASSLFMAENTDTQYF.

This chain links TRBV27 with TRBJ1-3. The germline V gene encodes CDR1 MNHEY and CDR2 SMNVEV (reference sequence). The CDR3 has 15 residues. The CDR3 loop is CASSRDLNSGNTIYF.

The CDR3 spells CASSTGVGRVYEQFF. J is TRBJ2-1 and V is TRBV6-2 or TRBV6-3; TCRdb's D gene call, TRBD2, goes unchecked for lack of DNA. Germline CDR1 and CDR2: MNHEY and SVGEGT. The CDR3 loop spans 15 amino acids.

CDR3 sequence: CASSTGTGRAYNEQFF. The V call is TRBV5-4, the J call TRBJ2-1; TCRdb designates TRBD1, a call that cannot be tested without DNA. The length of the CDR3 is 16 residues. Germline V gene data show CDR1 as SGHNT and CDR2 as YYREEE (reference sequence).

The chain combines TRBV5-1 with TRBJ2-5; the D call of TRBD1 rests on TCRdb alone, since no DNA is present to check it. This CDR3 is 16 amino acids long. Germline CDR1 and CDR2: SGHRS and YFSETQ. CDR3: CASSPTAGALQETQYF.

The chain links TRBV20-1 to TRBJ2-1; TCRdb reports TRBD2, a call that lacks DNA to check it against. There are 14 residues in the CDR3. CDR1 and CDR2 (germline): DFQATT, SNEGSKA (reference sequence). The CDR3: CSAPAGGYYNEQFF.

V usage is TRBV27 and J usage is TRBJ1-2; the TRBD1 assignment by TCRdb is unverifiable without DNA. CDR1 MNHEY and CDR2 SMNVEV come from the germline V gene (reference sequence). The CDR3 loop spans 13 amino acids. The chain's CDR3 is CASSFEGRGGYTF.

The gene calls are TRBV27 and TRBJ2-7; lacking DNA, the TRBD1 call made by TCRdb goes unchecked. Germline V gene data show CDR1 as MNHEY and CDR2 as SMNVEV (reference sequence). The CDR3 spans 15 residues. CDR3 in amino acids: CASSLYPPGSYEQYF.

The J gene is TRBJ2-5, the V gene TRBV6-2 or TRBV6-3; TCRdb returns TRBD2, unconfirmable since there is no DNA. Germline values: CDR1 MNHEY, CDR2 SVGEGT. The CDR3 is made up of 17 amino acids. The CDR3 is CASSLQYYGLAEETQYF.

The chain combines TRBV25-1 with TRBJ1-3; TCRdb names TRBD1, which stays unverified in the absence of DNA. CDR3 length: 16 amino acids. Germline loops: CDR1 MGHDK, CDR2 SYGVNS. The CDR3 protein is CASSNTPALDGNTIYF.

The rearrangement joins TRBV7-6 to TRBJ2-1; TCRdb proposes TRBD2, but this gene call is untestable without DNA. Germline CDR1 is SGHVS and CDR2 is FNYEAQ. The CDR3 spans 17 residues. The CDR3 sequence is CASSFTPRPSGDNEQFF.

J is TRBJ2-3 and V is TRBV7-2; TCRdb gives TRBD1 as the D gene, but with no DNA this cannot be confirmed. This CDR3 spans 16 amino acids. Germline lookup yields CDR1 SGHTA and CDR2 FQGNSA. The CDR3 region is CASSYGTGKGTDTQYF.

V usage is TRBV20-1 and J usage is TRBJ2-1; there is no DNA to check the TCRdb D call of TRBD2. Germline CDR1 DFQATT, CDR2 SNEGSKA (reference sequence). The CDR3 contains 14 residues. The CDR3 sequence is CSPQASGTYNEQFF.

The gene calls are TRBV29-1 and TRBJ2-7. The CDR3 is 13 residues long. Germline V lookup: CDR1 SQVTM, CDR2 ANQGSEA. The CDR3 spells CSVEEGQSYEQYF.

This sequence joins TRBV10-3 and TRBJ2-1; TCRdb reports TRBD1, a call that lacks DNA to check it against. The CDR3 covers 15 residues. Germline CDR1 ENHRY, CDR2 SYGVKD. The CDR3 loop is CAISQTGANYNEQFF.

J is TRBJ2-1 and V is TRBV7-6; TCRdb's D call of TRBD2 is untestable without DNA. Germline CDR1 and CDR2: SGHVS and FNYEAQ. The CDR3 runs to 18 residues. CDR3 loop: CASSLLAGVPSSYNEQFF.

The rearrangement links TRBV12-3 or TRBV12-4 to TRBJ2-3; absent DNA, TCRdb's TRBD2 call cannot be checked. The CDR3 has 16 residues. The CDR3 is CASSFSSGGAGDTQYF.

The chain combines TRBV6-2 or TRBV6-3 with TRBJ2-1; the TCRdb call, TRBD2, lacks DNA for checking. The CDR3 covers 17 residues. Germline CDR1 MNHEY, CDR2 SVGEGT. The CDR3 sequence is CATGLAGGKPLGGEQFF.

The rearrangement links TRBV5-1 to TRBJ2-1. CDR1 SGHRS and CDR2 YFSETQ come from the germline V gene. This CDR3 is built from 15 residues. The chain's CDR3 is CASSLVGAIYNEQFF.

This chain connects TRBV29-1 to TRBJ2-5; TCRdb's D call, TRBD2, is unchecked because there is no DNA. Germline loops: CDR1 SQVTM, CDR2 ANQGSEA. The CDR3 spans 15 residues. The CDR3 here is CSVLQSLLAGETQYF.

The J gene is TRBJ2-7, the V gene TRBV7-2; TCRdb proposes TRBD2, but this gene call is untestable without DNA. Germline values: CDR1 SGHTA, CDR2 FQGNSA. There are 15 residues in the CDR3. The CDR3 reads CASSLSVGGQGEQYF.